The rows below give T cell receptor beta chains drawn from one sample of a study of coeliac disease. Libraries were prepared by immunoSEQ multiplex PCR; TCRdb keeps only in-frame clonotypes and omits some of them. This repertoire shows 2,000 to 2,500 clones, about 66% found once; its top ten account for roughly a fifth. Sequencing was performed on lamina propria lymphocytes from the gut. These TCRs come from a woman in her fifties or sixties with celiac disease on a gluten-free diet. Each CDR3 is given with its conserved first and last residue. The order of the fields is J gene, D gene, V gene, clone size, CDR3 DNA, CDR3 protein. A D gene is named only where the DNA matches it firmly. A clone size is listed for some rows: how often the clone was seen (once, few, many), or a class if it is expanded.

TRBJ1-5	TRBD1	TRBV18	.	TGTGCCAGCTCACGCAGCTTAGACAGGGGCTATCAGCCCCAGCATTTT	CASSRSLDRGYQPQHF
TRBJ2-1	.	TRBV4-3	.	TGCGCCAGCAGCCAACGAGCGGGCTACAATGAGCAGTTCTTC	CASSQRAGYNEQFF
TRBJ1-3	.	TRBV5-1	.	TGCGCCAGCAGCCTACAGGGTCTGGGAAACACCATATATTTT	CASSLQGLGNTIYF
TRBJ2-6	.	TRBV7-8	.	TGTGCCAGCAGCCCAAGTAGCTCTGGGGCCAACGTCCTGACTTTC	CASSPSSSGANVLTF
TRBJ1-1	.	TRBV4-3	.	TGCGCCAGCAGCCAAGATCTGGGGGGAACTGAAGCTTTCTTT	CASSQDLGGTEAFF
TRBJ1-2	.	TRBV19	.	TGTGCCAGTAAATTTCTCGGAGGAGGTACAGATATCTATGGCTACACCTTC	CASKFLGGGTDIYGYTF
TRBJ2-5	TRBD1	TRBV18	.	TGTGCCAGCTCACCGAAATCCACAGGGGGAGAGACCCAGTACTTC	CASSPKSTGGETQYF
TRBJ2-7	TRBD1	TRBV4-1	.	TGCACCAGCAGCCCACGGGCAGGGGGCGCAGGAAGAACCTCCCATGCGAATTACGAGCAGTACTTC	CTSSPRAGGAGRTSHANYEQYF
TRBJ2-3	TRBD2	TRBV5-1	.	TGCGCCAGCAGCTTGGTTAGCGGGGCCGACACAGATACGCAGTATTTT	CASSLVSGADTDTQYF
TRBJ2-3	.	TRBV5-8	.	TGTGCCAGCAGCTTGGGGCCTAGCACAGATACGCAGTATTTT	CASSLGPSTDTQYF
TRBJ1-1	TRBD1	TRBV11-2	few	TGTGCCAGCAGCTTGGACAGGGGCACTGAAGCTTTCTTT	CASSLDRGTEAFF
TRBJ1-2	.	TRBV19	.	TGTGCCAGTAGCCACGGGGATGGCTACACCTTC	CASSHGDGYTF
TRBJ2-7	.	TRBV5-4	once	TGTGCCAGCAGCTTGGGACAGAGCTCCTACGAGCAGTACTTC	CASSLGQSSYEQYF
TRBJ2-3	TRBD1	TRBV28	.	TGTGCCAGCAGTGTTGGACAGGGTTCGCCAGATACGCAGTATTTT	CASSVGQGSPDTQYF
TRBJ1-1	.	TRBV28	.	TGTGCCAGCAGTTCGGGGGAAGGCACTGAAGCTTTCTTT	CASSSGEGTEAFF
TRBJ1-2	TRBD1	TRBV6-6	.	TGTGCCAGCAGTCCTGGGACAGGGGGCCCCTATGGCTACACCTTC	CASSPGTGGPYGYTF